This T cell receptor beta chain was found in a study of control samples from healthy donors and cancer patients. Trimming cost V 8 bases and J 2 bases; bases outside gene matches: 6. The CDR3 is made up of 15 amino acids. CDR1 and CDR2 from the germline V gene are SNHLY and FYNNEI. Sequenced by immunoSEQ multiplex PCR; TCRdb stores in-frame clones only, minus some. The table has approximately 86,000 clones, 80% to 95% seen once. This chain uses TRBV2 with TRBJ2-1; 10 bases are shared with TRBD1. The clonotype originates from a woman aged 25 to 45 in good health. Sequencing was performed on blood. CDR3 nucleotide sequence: TGTGCCAGCCTAACGGGGACAGGGGCCTACAATGAGCAGTTCTTC. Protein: CASLTGTGAYNEQFF.